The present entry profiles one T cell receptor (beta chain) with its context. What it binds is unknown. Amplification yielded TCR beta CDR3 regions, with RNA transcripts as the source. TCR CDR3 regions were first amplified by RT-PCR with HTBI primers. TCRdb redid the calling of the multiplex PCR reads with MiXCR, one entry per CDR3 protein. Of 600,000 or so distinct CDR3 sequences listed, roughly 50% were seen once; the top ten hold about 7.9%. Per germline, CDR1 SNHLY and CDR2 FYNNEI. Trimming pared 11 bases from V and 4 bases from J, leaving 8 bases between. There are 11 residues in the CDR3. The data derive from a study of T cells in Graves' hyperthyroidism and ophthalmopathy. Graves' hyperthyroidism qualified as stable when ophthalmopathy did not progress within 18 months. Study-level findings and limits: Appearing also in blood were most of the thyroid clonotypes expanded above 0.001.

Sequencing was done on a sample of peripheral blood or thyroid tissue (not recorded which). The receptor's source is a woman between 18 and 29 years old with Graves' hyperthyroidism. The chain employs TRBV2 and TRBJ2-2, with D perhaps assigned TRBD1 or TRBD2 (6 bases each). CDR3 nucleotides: TGTGCCGGGGGGCGCACCGGGGAGCTGTTTTTT. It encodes CAGGRTGELFF.